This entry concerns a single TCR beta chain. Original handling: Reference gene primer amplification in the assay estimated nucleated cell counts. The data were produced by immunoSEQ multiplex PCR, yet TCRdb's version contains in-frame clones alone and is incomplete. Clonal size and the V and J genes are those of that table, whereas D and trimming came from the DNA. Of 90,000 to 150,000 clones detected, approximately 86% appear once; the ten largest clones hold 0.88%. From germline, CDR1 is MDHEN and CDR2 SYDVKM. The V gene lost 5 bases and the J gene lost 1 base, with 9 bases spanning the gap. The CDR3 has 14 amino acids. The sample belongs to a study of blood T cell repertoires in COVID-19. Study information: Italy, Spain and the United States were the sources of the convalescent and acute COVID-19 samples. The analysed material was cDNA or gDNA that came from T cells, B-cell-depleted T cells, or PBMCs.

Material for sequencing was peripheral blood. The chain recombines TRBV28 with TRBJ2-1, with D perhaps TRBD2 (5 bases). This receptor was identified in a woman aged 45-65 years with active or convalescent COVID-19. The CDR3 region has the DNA TGTGCCAGCAGTCCCACGGGGTCCTACAATGAGCAGTTCTTC. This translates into CASSPTGSYNEQFF.